This T cell receptor beta chain was captured in a study of neurological immune-mediated disorders. Study conclusions and caveats: In HTLV-1-associated myelopathy, TCR clonal expansion was greatest, whereas multiple sclerosis had the least, falling below healthy controls.

The CDR3 totals 14 residues. Germline loops: CDR1 DFQATT, CDR2 SNEGSKA (reference sequence). V lost 1 base and J lost 5, with 14 bases in between. A 10-nucleotide random UMI tagged transcripts in template-switch 5'RACE cDNA synthesis. Over 200 million TCR-beta sequences, together covering 15-18 subjects, were produced by every individual sequencing run that was carried out. TCRdb re-analysed the 5' RACE reads in MiXCR, keeping a single row per CDR3 protein. The repertoire holds around 44,000 distinct CDR3 sequences, with roughly 15% as singletons. In this sample, this clonotype turned up many times. Its cognate antigen is unknown.

This rearrangement joins TRBV20-1 to TRBJ2-5; D is unclear. This sequence was found in a woman in her fifties or sixties with HTLV-1-associated myelopathy (HAM/TSP). Sequencing was performed on CD4+ T cells from blood. Written as DNA, the CDR3 is TGCAGTGCTAGAGTAACCGTCTCGGTGGAGACCCAGTACTTC. It encodes CSARVTVSVETQYF.